Below, 19 T cell receptor beta chains from the same sample are listed, as sequenced in a study of siplizumab effects on memory and regulatory T cells. Assay used: immunoSEQ multiplex PCR; TCRdb lists only in-frame clones, some missing. The sample yields 90,000 to 110,000 clones, around 90% seen once. Sample: Tregs sorted from blood. Receptor source: a human donor in good health.

The chain employs TRBV7-6 and TRBJ2-2; no reliable D call. CDR1 SGHVS and CDR2 FNYEAQ come from the germline V gene. The germline V and J ends were trimmed by 1 base and 4 bases, with 16 bases remaining between them. This CDR3 has 17 residues. CDR3 nucleotides: TGTGCCAGCAGCTTAGTCCTCGCCCAGACGACCACCGGGGAGCTGTTTTTT. This gives the protein CASSLVLAQTTTGELFF. Using reference TRBV7-6 and TRBJ2-2 for the parts outside the CDR3, the full variable domain is GAGVSQSPRYKVTKRGQDVALRCDPISGHVSLYWYRQALGQGPEFLTYFNYEAQQDKSGLPNDRFSAERPEGSISTLTIQRTEQRDSAMYRCASSLVLAQTTTGELFFGEGSRLTVL.

The V gene is TRBV15, the J gene TRBJ1-1, with no clear D. V was trimmed by 3 bases and J by 1 base, leaving 3 bases between them. This CDR3 spans 12 amino acids. CDR1 and CDR2 (germline): LNHNV, YYDKDF (reference sequence). CDR3 loop: CATSSPNTEAFF. Written as DNA, the CDR3 is TGTGCCACCAGCAGCCCGAACACTGAAGCTTTCTTT.

The rearrangement uses TRBV9 and TRBJ1-4; D unresolved. The length of the CDR3 is 14 residues. The germline V gene has CDR1 SGDLS and CDR2 YYNGEE. V was shortened by 4 bases and J by 9 bases, with 16 bases between the two germline ends. CDR3 region: CASSPGGPRQKLFF. The CDR3 DNA sequence: TGTGCCAGCAGCCCCGGTGGCCCGAGGCAAAAACTGTTTTTT. Based on the CDR3 plus reference TRBV9 and TRBJ1-4, the full variable domain is DSGVTQTPKHLITATGQRVTLRCSPRSGDLSVYWYQQSLDQGLQFLIQYYNGEERAKGNILERFSAQQFPDLHSELNLSSLELGDSALYFCASSPGGPRQKLFFGSGTQLSVL.

This chain connects TRBV19 to TRBJ2-1, with TRBD1 as a possible D gene (5 bases). In germline, CDR1 is LNHDA, CDR2 SQIVND (reference sequence). Trimming cost V 4 bases and J 3 bases, with 7 bases left between them. The CDR3 loop spans 13 amino acids. In nucleotides, the CDR3 is TGTGCCAGTAGTACACAGGTCTACAATGAGCAGTTCTTC. Protein product: CASSTQVYNEQFF.

This chain links TRBV29-1 with TRBJ1-3; D gene ambiguous. The CDR3 contains 15 residues. V lost 0 bases to trimming and J lost 4 bases, with 13 bases between them. Germline CDR1 reads SQVTM; CDR2 reads ANQGSEA. CDR3 nucleotides: TGCAGCGTTGAAGATGGGTACGGGGTCGGAAACACCATATATTTT. Translation: CSVEDGYGVGNTIYF.

The chain combines TRBV2 with TRBJ1-1, with D maybe TRBD1 (5 bases). V was cut by 5 bases and J by 6 bases, with 13 bases left in between. The CDR3 consists of 13 residues. Germline assignment: CDR1 SNHLY and CDR2 FYNNEI. CDR3 bases: TGTGCCAGCAGTTACCAGGGAAAGGCTGAAGCTTTCTTT. It translates to CASSYQGKAEAFF. Filled out from reference TRBV2 and TRBJ1-1, the complete variable domain reads EPEVTQTPSHQVTQMGQEVILRCVPISNHLYFYWYRQILGQKVEFLVSFYNNEISEKSEIFDDQFSVERPDGSNFTLKIRSTKLEDSAMYFCASSYQGKAEAFFGQGTRLTVV.

This clone was detected only once. V usage is TRBV25-1 and J usage is TRBJ1-6; D remains ambiguous. The CDR3 length is 14 residues. Trimming pared 7 bases from V and 7 bases from J, leaving 14 bases between. Germline V gene lookup returns CDR1 MGHDK and CDR2 SYGVNS. The DNA for the CDR3 is TGTGCCAGCAAAAAGGGATCGGAAAATTCACCCCTCCACTTT. The encoded protein is CASKKGSENSPLHF.

The gene calls are TRBV9 and TRBJ2-2; D gene ambiguous. Deletions cut 0 bases from V and 3 bases from J, with 6 bases between. Germline values: CDR1 SGDLS, CDR2 YYNGEE. This CDR3 is built from 14 residues. The CDR3 region has the DNA TGTGCCAGCAGCGTAGCAACTTACACCGGGGAGCTGTTTTTT. This translates into CASSVATYTGELFF.

The chain combines TRBV19 with TRBJ1-2, with D possibly being TRBD1 (6 bases). The CDR3 is 16 amino acids. The V gene lost 2 bases and the J gene lost 4 bases, with 17 bases spanning the gap. Looked up from germline, CDR1 is LNHDA and CDR2 is SQIVND (reference sequence). The CDR3 DNA reads TGTGCCAGTAGTATATCGGACGAGGGGGGATCCTATGGCTACACCTTC. It specifies CASSISDEGGSYGYTF.

The chain links TRBV11-2 to TRBJ2-7; 13 nucleotides agree with TRBD2. Germline V CDR1 and CDR2: SGHAT, FQNNGV. The CDR3 is made up of 15 amino acids. Trimming at V came to 5 bases and at J to 4 bases, leaving 5 bases not matched to a gene. For the CDR3, the DNA is TGTGCCAGCAGCAGAACTAGCGGGAGGGTGTACGAGCAGTACTTC. Translation gives CASSRTSGRVYEQYF.

This CDR3 reads CASSGSGLPQETQYF. Written as DNA, the CDR3 is TGTGCCAGCAGCGGATCGGGACTACCACAAGAGACCCAGTACTTC. V gene TRBV9 combines with J gene TRBJ2-5; 7 bases line up with TRBD2. The germline V gene has CDR1 SGDLS and CDR2 YYNGEE. The V and J ends lost 3 bases and 2 bases, in that order; junction bases with no gene match: 7. This CDR3 contains 15 residues.

V is TRBV11-3 and J is TRBJ2-1; D is perhaps TRBD2 (6 bases). In germline, CDR1 is SGHNT, CDR2 YENEEA. The V and J ends lost 2 bases and 8 bases respectively, with 10 bases between them. The CDR3 runs to 13 residues. The DNA of the CDR3 is TGTGCCAGCAGCTTAATCTGGGGGGATGAGCAGTTCTTC. It encodes CASSLIWGDEQFF.

The V and J genes are TRBV19 and TRBJ2-2; D gene uncertain. Looked up from germline, CDR1 is LNHDA and CDR2 is SQIVND (reference sequence). V shed 1 base and J shed 3 bases, with 9 bases lying between them. The CDR3 has 15 residues. The CDR3, as DNA: TGTGCCAGTAGTATAGTAAGCCTTTACACCGGGGAGCTGTTTTTT. It encodes CASSIVSLYTGELFF.

This clone has just a few counts. This sequence joins TRBV7-9 and TRBJ2-1; TRBD1 matches 7 bases. Germline V gene lookup returns CDR1 SEHNR and CDR2 FQNEAQ (reference sequence). The CDR3 runs 14 residues. V shed 5 bases, J shed 9 bases, and the junction held 10 bases outside the gene matches. CDR3 region: CASSPVARGLEQFF. CDR3 coding DNA: TGTGCCAGCAGCCCGGTGGCTAGGGGGCTTGAGCAGTTCTTC.

The gene calls are TRBV7-3 and TRBJ2-3; 11 bases agree with TRBD2. This CDR3 region has 14 residues. V dropped 5 bases and J dropped 5; count of bases not matched to a gene: 3. CDR1 is SGHTA, CDR2 FQGTGA, per germline. The CDR3 protein is CASSPGTSGDTQYF. CDR3 in DNA: TGTGCCAGCAGCCCGGGGACTAGCGGAGATACGCAGTATTTT.

The V and J genes are TRBV29-1 and TRBJ1-2; TRBD1 agrees at 8 bases. The V gene's germline CDR1 is SQVTM and CDR2 ANQGSEA. V dropped 3 bases and J dropped 4; count of bases not matched to a gene: 1. This CDR3 has 12 amino acids. The CDR3 loop is CSVETGVYGYTF. DNA of the CDR3: TGCAGCGTTGAGACAGGGGTCTATGGCTACACCTTC. Drawing the rest from reference TRBV29-1 and TRBJ1-2, the complete variable domain is SAVISQKPSRDICQRGTSLTIQCQVDSQVTMMFWYRQQPGQSLTLIATANQGSEATYESGFVIDKFPISRPNLTFSTLTVSNMSPEDSSIYLCSVETGVYGYTFGSGTRLTVV.

The CDR3 is CASSAGWTSATYEQYF. CDR3 coding DNA: TGCGCCAGCAGCGCGGGTTGGACTAGCGCAACCTACGAGCAGTACTTC. The V gene is TRBV5-1, the J gene TRBJ2-7, with TRBD2 matching over 9 bases. This CDR3 is 16 amino acids long. From germline, CDR1 is SGHRS and CDR2 YFSETQ. The J segment lost 2 bases and the V segment lost 4 bases, leaving 10 bases of the junction unmatched.

V is TRBV6-5 and J is TRBJ1-5; the match to TRBD1 covers 7 bases. The trim removed 6 bases at V and 10 bases at J, leaving 12 bases unmatched. The CDR3 runs to 14 residues. Germline V gives CDR1 MNHEY, CDR2 SVGAGI. The CDR3 coding sequence is TGTGCCAGCAGCTACGAACAGGGGATCTACCCCCAGCATTTT. Protein sequence: CASSYEQGIYPQHF.

This clone has just a few counts. The genes are TRBV6-1 and TRBJ1-2; TRBD1 might be the D (5 bases). Germline CDR1 is MNHNS and CDR2 is SASEGT. Between the trimmed V and J ends, which lost 6 bases and 2 bases, there was a span of 16 bases. This CDR3 region has 15 residues. CDR3 residues: CASRFVGGGNYGYTF. The CDR3 coding sequence is TGTGCCAGCAGATTCGTGGGGGGTGGAAACTATGGCTACACCTTC.